This entry lists 7 T cell receptor beta chains sequenced from one sample in a study of metastatic and nonmetastatic thyroid tumors. Nobody among the patients had been given any treatment before thyroid surgery. Using MiXCR, TCRdb re-called clones from the PCR reads. The sample records just over 30,000 clones, roughly 20% being singletons. The specimen was blood. The receptor source for this set is a female donor with papillary thyroid cancer or a benign thyroid nodule (not recorded which). Some clones in this sample may be carry-over from other donors' samples.

This clone has ten or more counts. This sequence joins TRBV4-1 and TRBJ1-6; no definite D call. Germline-derived CDR1 and CDR2 are MGHRA and YSYEKL. With 1 base removed from V and 7 bases from J, the gap between germline ends came to 11 bases. The CDR3 runs 15 residues. CDR3 nucleotide sequence: TGCGCCAGCAGCCAAGGGTCGCAGATAAATTCACCCCTCCACTTT. Translation gives CASSQGSQINSPLHF.

The V and J genes are TRBV30 and TRBJ2-7; D unclear. The V end was cut by 0 bases, the J end by 3 bases, with 6 bases between. Germline V gene sequence: CDR1 GTSNPN, CDR2 SVGIG (reference sequence). The CDR3 sequence is 12 residues long. In nucleotides, the CDR3 is TGTGCCTGGAGTGTAGCCGACTACGAGCAGTACTTC. The encoded protein is CAWSVADYEQYF.

The table lists this clone with many counts. This may arise from a read error, as a much more abundant clone is one base away. Other DNA sequences in this sample translate to the same CDR3. V and J are TRBV6-6 and TRBJ1-3; TRBD1 might be the D (5 bases). V was cut by 2 bases and J by 7 bases, with 18 bases left in between. Germline V gives CDR1 MNHNY, CDR2 SVGAGI (reference sequence). The CDR3 loop spans 16 amino acids. The CDR3 DNA sequence: TGTGCCAGCAGTTACACGTCAGGGACGGGGAGGAACACCATATATTTT. It codes for CASSYTSGTGRNTIYF.

This clone was seen ten or more times. This chain uses TRBV7-2 with TRBJ2-7; D is possibly TRBD2 (5 bases). V gave up 3 bases and J gave up 0 bases, with 12 bases separating them. CDR1 and CDR2 (germline): SGHTA, FQGNSA. The CDR3 consists of 15 residues. In DNA form, the CDR3 reads TGTGCCAGCAGCTTTAGCGACGGAGTCTCCTACGAGCAGTACTTC. This translates into CASSFSDGVSYEQYF.

The gene calls are TRBV27 and TRBJ2-7; D gene ambiguous. Germline V gene sequence: CDR1 MNHEY, CDR2 SMNVEV (reference sequence). This CDR3 has 13 amino acids. Trimming shortened V by 4 bases and J by 0 bases, and 7 bases separated the two germline ends. CDR3 sequence (DNA): TGTGCCAGCAGTTCCTCCCCCTCCTACGAGCAGTACTTC. Amino acid sequence: CASSSSPSYEQYF.

Note on this clone: This may stem from a read error, because a much larger clone lies one nucleotide away. The chain employs TRBV7-9 and TRBJ1-3; the D is unclear. The CDR3 totals 12 residues. Trimming cost V 8 bases and J 8 bases, with 13 bases left between them. Germline lookup yields CDR1 SEHNR and CDR2 FQNEAQ (reference sequence). The CDR3 nucleotides are TGTGCCAGCCACTTAACACCGGACACCATATATTTT. As protein: CASHLTPDTIYF.

This clone came up many times. This chain connects TRBV4-1 to TRBJ2-5; D is possibly TRBD2 (6 bases). The CDR3 runs to 16 residues. CDR1 MGHRA and CDR2 YSYEKL come from the germline V gene. Between the trimmed V and J ends, which lost 0 bases and 4 bases, there was a span of 15 bases. The CDR3, as DNA: TGCGCCAGCAGCCAAGAAAGGAGGGGCGCGAGAGAGACCCAGTACTTC. Translating it yields CASSQERRGARETQYF.